A selection of T cell receptor beta chains follows, all from one sample in a study of T cell repertoires in cytomegalovirus infection. TCRdb re-analysed the reads in MiXCR, keeping a single row per CDR3 protein. The sample has 700,000 to 900,000 distinct CDR3 sequences; under 35% are singletons. Their specific antigens are unknown. Sequenced here: cultured CD8+ T cells from PBMCs, sampled from culture after CMV antigen stimulation. These receptors were taken from a human donor in good health (CMV status not recorded). Some clones in this sample may be carry-over from other donors' samples. Each CDR3 is given with its conserved first and last residue. Each record gives: clone size, J gene, V gene, D gene, CDR3 protein, CDR3 DNA. D genes are given only for firm matches. Clone size is shown for a subset of rows, as once, few, many or a class of expanded clone.

clone size: .; J gene: TRBJ1-1; V gene: TRBV11-3; D gene: .; CDR3 protein: CASSKGHREGWNTEAFF; CDR3 DNA: TGTGCCAGCAGCAAGGGACACCGGGAGGGATGGAACACTGAAGCTTTCTTT
clone size: many; J gene: TRBJ2-1; V gene: TRBV12-3/TRBV12-4; D gene: TRBD2; CDR3 protein: CASSFGLAVYNEQFF; CDR3 DNA: TGTGCCAGCAGTTTTGGACTAGCCGTCTACAATGAGCAGTTCTTC
clone size: few; J gene: TRBJ1-2; V gene: TRBV27; D gene: .; CDR3 protein: CASSLAGNVGYGYTF; CDR3 DNA: TGTGCCAGCAGTTTAGCGGGGAATGTCGGCTATGGCTACACCTTC
clone size: few; J gene: TRBJ2-3; V gene: TRBV6-1; D gene: .; CDR3 protein: CASRNHLSTDTQYF; CDR3 DNA: TGTGCCAGCAGAAACCACCTAAGCACAGATACGCAGTATTTT
clone size: many; J gene: TRBJ2-3; V gene: TRBV7-8; D gene: TRBD1; CDR3 protein: CASSLGDSSTDTQYF; CDR3 DNA: TGTGCCAGCAGCTTAGGGGACAGTAGCACAGATACGCAGTATTTT
clone size: .; J gene: TRBJ2-1; V gene: TRBV7-4; D gene: .; CDR3 protein: CASSLRPYEQFF; CDR3 DNA: TGTGCCAGCAGCTTAAGGCCTTATGAGCAGTTCTTC
clone size: many; J gene: TRBJ2-1; V gene: TRBV7-2; D gene: TRBD2; CDR3 protein: CASSPGWAGGYNEQFF; CDR3 DNA: TGTGCCAGCAGCCCTGGGTGGGCGGGGGGCTACAATGAGCAGTTCTTC
clone size: .; J gene: TRBJ2-7; V gene: TRBV7-9; D gene: TRBD1; CDR3 protein: CASSPRQGVRTYEQYF; CDR3 DNA: TGTGCCAGCAGCCCAAGACAGGGAGTACGGACCTACGAGCAGTACTTC
clone size: .; J gene: TRBJ1-1; V gene: TRBV4-3; D gene: .; CDR3 protein: CASSQGDLPMDTEAFF; CDR3 DNA: TGCGCCAGCAGCCAAGGGGACCTGCCTATGGACACTGAAGCTTTCTTT
clone size: .; J gene: TRBJ1-5; V gene: TRBV27; D gene: .; CDR3 protein: CASSLFGGSNQPQHF; CDR3 DNA: TGTGCCAGCAGTTTATTCGGGGGTAGCAATCAGCCCCAGCATTTT
clone size: .; J gene: TRBJ1-6; V gene: TRBV27; D gene: TRBD1; CDR3 protein: CASTTGANYNSPLHF; CDR3 DNA: TGTGCCAGCACGACAGGGGCAAACTATAATTCACCCCTCCACTTT
clone size: few; J gene: TRBJ1-1; V gene: TRBV10-3; D gene: .; CDR3 protein: CAISESMGEAFF; CDR3 DNA: TGTGCCATCAGTGAGTCGATGGGTGAAGCTTTCTTT
clone size: .; J gene: TRBJ1-2; V gene: TRBV6-1; D gene: TRBD1; CDR3 protein: CASSEVGQPFYGYTF; CDR3 DNA: TGTGCCAGCAGTGAAGTGGGACAGCCATTCTATGGCTACACCTTC
clone size: .; J gene: TRBJ2-7; V gene: TRBV7-6; D gene: .; CDR3 protein: CASSLDGEGYEQYF; CDR3 DNA: TGTGCCAGCAGCTTGGACGGCGAGGGCTACGAGCAGTACTTC
clone size: .; J gene: TRBJ1-2; V gene: TRBV12-3/TRBV12-4; D gene: TRBD1; CDR3 protein: CASSLGGGTDYNYGYTF; CDR3 DNA: TGTGCCAGCAGTTTAGGAGGTGGGACAGATTATAACTATGGCTACACCTTC
clone size: few; J gene: TRBJ1-4; V gene: TRBV6-6; D gene: .; CDR3 protein: CASSYQGYGVAANEKLFF; CDR3 DNA: TGTGCCAGCAGTTACCAAGGGTACGGGGTTGCGGCTAATGAAAAACTGTTTTTT
clone size: many; J gene: TRBJ1-2; V gene: TRBV27; D gene: .; CDR3 protein: CASSFGGTNYGYTF; CDR3 DNA: TGTGCCAGCAGCTTCGGTGGGACTAACTATGGCTACACCTTC
clone size: .; J gene: TRBJ2-3; V gene: TRBV11-3; D gene: .; CDR3 protein: CASSLQGSADTQYF; CDR3 DNA: TGTGCCAGCAGCCTACAGGGCTCGGCGGATACGCAGTATTTT
clone size: few; J gene: TRBJ1-1; V gene: TRBV5-4; D gene: .; CDR3 protein: CASSFFQGRTEAFF; CDR3 DNA: TGTGCCAGCAGCTTCTTTCAGGGGCGCACTGAAGCTTTCTTT
clone size: few; J gene: TRBJ2-1; V gene: TRBV27; D gene: .; CDR3 protein: CASSLDQGYGPYNEQFF; CDR3 DNA: TGTGCCAGCAGTTTAGATCAGGGGTACGGCCCCTACAATGAGCAGTTCTTC
clone size: .; J gene: TRBJ2-5; V gene: TRBV7-3; D gene: TRBD1; CDR3 protein: CASSFGQGVQETQYF; CDR3 DNA: TGTGCCAGCAGCTTCGGACAGGGGGTCCAAGAGACCCAGTACTTC
clone size: many; J gene: TRBJ1-5; V gene: TRBV7-8; D gene: TRBD1; CDR3 protein: CASSLNNRQGSNQPQHF; CDR3 DNA: TGTGCCAGCAGCTTAAATAATAGACAGGGGAGCAATCAGCCCCAGCATTTT
clone size: .; J gene: TRBJ1-3; V gene: TRBV6-1; D gene: .; CDR3 protein: CASIFLRGSGNTIYF; CDR3 DNA: TGTGCCAGCATTTTCCTGCGAGGGTCTGGAAACACCATATATTTT
clone size: few; J gene: TRBJ2-3; V gene: TRBV4-1; D gene: .; CDR3 protein: CASSRGSDATDTQYF; CDR3 DNA: TGCGCCAGCAGCCGGGGCAGCGACGCCACAGATACGCAGTATTTT
clone size: .; J gene: TRBJ1-2; V gene: TRBV27; D gene: .; CDR3 protein: CASSLRGTNYGYTF; CDR3 DNA: TGTGCCAGCAGTTTAAGGGGTACTAACTATGGCTACACCTTC
clone size: .; J gene: TRBJ1-2; V gene: TRBV12-5; D gene: .; CDR3 protein: CASGYRNIYGYTF; CDR3 DNA: TGTGCTAGTGGTTACAGGAATATCTATGGCTACACCTTC
clone size: .; J gene: TRBJ1-1; V gene: TRBV27; D gene: .; CDR3 protein: CASSPEMSTEAFF; CDR3 DNA: TGTGCCAGCAGCCCGGAGATGTCCACTGAAGCTTTCTTT
clone size: .; J gene: TRBJ2-5; V gene: TRBV12-3/TRBV12-4; D gene: TRBD2; CDR3 protein: CASSPDRGGRGETQYF; CDR3 DNA: TGTGCCAGCAGTCCCGACCGCGGGGGGCGGGGAGAGACCCAGTACTTC
clone size: few; J gene: TRBJ2-2; V gene: TRBV7-6; D gene: TRBD1; CDR3 protein: CASSLVGGAGELFF; CDR3 DNA: TGTGCCAGCAGCTTAGTAGGGGGCGCCGGGGAGCTGTTTTTT
clone size: .; J gene: TRBJ2-1; V gene: TRBV24-1; D gene: TRBD2; CDR3 protein: CATSDPGLAGNNEQFF; CDR3 DNA: TGTGCCACCAGTGACCCCGGGCTAGCGGGGAACAATGAGCAGTTCTTC
clone size: .; J gene: TRBJ1-2; V gene: TRBV27; D gene: TRBD1; CDR3 protein: CASSGTGYGYTF; CDR3 DNA: TGTGCCAGCAGCGGGACAGGTTATGGCTACACCTTC
clone size: many; J gene: TRBJ2-1; V gene: TRBV7-6; D gene: .; CDR3 protein: CASSQWIGSEQFF; CDR3 DNA: TGTGCCAGCAGCCAATGGATAGGAAGTGAGCAGTTCTTC
clone size: few; J gene: TRBJ1-1; V gene: TRBV6-5; D gene: .; CDR3 protein: CASSYVRQMINTEAFF; CDR3 DNA: TGTGCCAGCAGTTATGTAAGGCAGATGATTAACACTGAAGCTTTCTTT
clone size: many; J gene: TRBJ1-2; V gene: TRBV7-2; D gene: TRBD1; CDR3 protein: CASSDNRGRNYGYTF; CDR3 DNA: TGTGCCAGCAGCGACAACAGGGGTCGAAACTATGGCTACACCTTC
clone size: .; J gene: TRBJ2-1; V gene: TRBV6-8; D gene: .; CDR3 protein: CASFVGNEQFF; CDR3 DNA: TGTGCCAGTTTCGTCGGCAATGAGCAGTTCTTC
clone size: .; J gene: TRBJ2-5; V gene: TRBV2; D gene: TRBD2; CDR3 protein: CASSDRASGQETQYF; CDR3 DNA: TGTGCCAGCAGTGACCGGGCTAGCGGTCAAGAGACCCAGTACTTC